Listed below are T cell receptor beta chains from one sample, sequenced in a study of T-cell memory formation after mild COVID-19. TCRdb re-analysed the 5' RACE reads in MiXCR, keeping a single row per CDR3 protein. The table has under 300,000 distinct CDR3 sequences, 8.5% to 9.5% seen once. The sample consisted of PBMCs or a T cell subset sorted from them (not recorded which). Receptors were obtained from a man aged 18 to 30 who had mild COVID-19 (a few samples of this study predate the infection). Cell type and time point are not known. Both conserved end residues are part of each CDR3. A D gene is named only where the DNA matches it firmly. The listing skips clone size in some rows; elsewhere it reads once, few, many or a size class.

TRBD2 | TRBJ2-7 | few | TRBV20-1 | TGCAGTGCTAACGGACTAGGGGCCTACGAGCAGTACTTC | CSANGLGAYEQYF
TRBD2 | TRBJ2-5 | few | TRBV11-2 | TGTGCCAGCAGCCCCGCCGCGGGGGGGGGAGAGACCCAGTACTTC | CASSPAAGGGETQYF
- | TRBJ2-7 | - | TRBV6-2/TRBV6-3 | TGTGCCAGCAGTTACAGTCAGCCTCAGGTATACGAGCAGTACTTC | CASSYSQPQVYEQYF
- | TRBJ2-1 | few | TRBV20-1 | TGCAGTGCCAACTGGGGGGTTGAGCAGTTCTTC | CSANWGVEQFF
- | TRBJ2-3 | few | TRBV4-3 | TGCGCCAGCATGCGTCGCGGGGAGGCAGATACGCAGTATTTT | CASMRRGEADTQYF
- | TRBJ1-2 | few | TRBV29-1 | TGCAGCGTCAGGACTAACTATGGCTACACCTTC | CSVRTNYGYTF
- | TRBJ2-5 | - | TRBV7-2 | TGTGCCAGCAGCTTAGATCGAAAGGGCGGGGAGACCCAGTACTTC | CASSLDRKGGETQYF
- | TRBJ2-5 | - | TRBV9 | TGTGCCAGCAGTCCATCAACTAGTGCCTGGGGGACCCAGTACTTC | CASSPSTSAWGTQYF
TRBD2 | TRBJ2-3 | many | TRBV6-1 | TGTGCCAGCAGTGGCCGTTTGACTAGCGGGGAATTAGATACGCAGTATTTT | CASSGRLTSGELDTQYF
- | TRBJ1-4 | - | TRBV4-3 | TGCGCCAGCAGCCAAGGCGCCGGAGCCTGGGCGGCTAATGAAAAACTGTTTTTT | CASSQGAGAWAANEKLFF
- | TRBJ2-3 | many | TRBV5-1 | TGCGCCAGCGGGGTATCGGGAGATACGCAGTATTTT | CASGVSGDTQYF
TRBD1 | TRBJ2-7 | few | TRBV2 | TGTGCCAGCAGAGCCGGGACAGGGGGAACCTACGAGCAGTACTTC | CASRAGTGGTYEQYF
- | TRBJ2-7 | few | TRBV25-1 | TGTGCCAGCACCGCCACGGACAGCTCCTACGAGCAGTACTTC | CASTATDSSYEQYF
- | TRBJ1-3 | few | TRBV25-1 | TGTGCCAGCAAGGCAGGTTTATCTGGAAACACCATATATTTT | CASKAGLSGNTIYF
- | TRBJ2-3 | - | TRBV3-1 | TGTGCCAGCAGCCAAGATATCGGTCTAGTCACAGATACGCAGTATTTT | CASSQDIGLVTDTQYF
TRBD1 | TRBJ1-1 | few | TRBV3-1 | TGTGCCAGCAGCCAAGTCCAGGGGGGACCTTTCTTT | CASSQVQGGPFF
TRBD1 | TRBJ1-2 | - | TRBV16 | TGTGCCAGCAGCCAATTCGGGACAGGGGGCGTCTATGGCTACACCTTC | CASSQFGTGGVYGYTF
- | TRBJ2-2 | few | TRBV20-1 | TGCAGTGTCCGGGGGAACACCGGGGAGCTGTTTTTT | CSVRGNTGELFF
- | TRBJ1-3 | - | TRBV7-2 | TGTGCCAGCATGGGCTACGGTGGAAACACCATATATTTT | CASMGYGGNTIYF
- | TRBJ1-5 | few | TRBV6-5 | TGTGCCAGCAGCCCAGGGGTCGGAAGCAATCAGCCCCAGCATTTT | CASSPGVGSNQPQHF
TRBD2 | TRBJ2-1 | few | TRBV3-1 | TGTGCCAGCAGCGCCCGAACCGGGGGGTCGGCCTACAATGAGCAGTTCTTC | CASSARTGGSAYNEQFF
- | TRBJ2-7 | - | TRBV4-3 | TGCGCCAGCAGCCAAGGAGGCAGGCTCTACGAGCAGTACTTC | CASSQGGRLYEQYF
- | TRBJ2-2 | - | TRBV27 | TGTGCCAGCAGTTTACACGCTATGAACACCGGGGAGCTGTTTTTT | CASSLHAMNTGELFF
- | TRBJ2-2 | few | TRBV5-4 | TGTGCCAGCAGCCCCCCCGGGTCGAACACCGGGGAGCTGTTTTTT | CASSPPGSNTGELFF
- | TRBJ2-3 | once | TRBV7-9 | TGTGCCAGCAGACTGGACTCTTCCTTCACAGATACGCAGTATTTT | CASRLDSSFTDTQYF
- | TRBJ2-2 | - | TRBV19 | TGTGCCAGTAGTAACCCGACAGGACGCCCGAACACCGGGGAGCTGTTTTTT | CASSNPTGRPNTGELFF
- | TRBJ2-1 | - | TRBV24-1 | TGTGCCACCAGTGATTCAACCAGCACTAGCCGGGGGAATATGGGCCCCCATGAGCAGTTCTTC | CATSDSTSTSRGNMGPHEQFF
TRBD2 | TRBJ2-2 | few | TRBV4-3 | TGCGCCAGCAGCCAAGAACCTAGCGGGGGAGCTTACACCGGGGAGCTGTTTTTT | CASSQEPSGGAYTGELFF
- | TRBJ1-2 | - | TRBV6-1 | TGTGCCAGCAGTGAGCTGGCAGGAGCTAACTATGGCTACACCTTC | CASSELAGANYGYTF
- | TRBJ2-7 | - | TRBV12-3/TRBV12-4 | TGTGCCAGCAGTTTCGCGGGGAGATCCTACGAGCAGTACTTC | CASSFAGRSYEQYF
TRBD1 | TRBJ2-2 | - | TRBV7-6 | TGTGCCAGCAGCTTAGACAGGGGGCCGAACGGGGAGCTGTTTTTT | CASSLDRGPNGELFF
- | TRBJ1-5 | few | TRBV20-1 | TGCAGTGCTAGTCAGCGGGATCAGCCCCAGCATTTT | CSASQRDQPQHF
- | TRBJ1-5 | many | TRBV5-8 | TGTGCCAGCAGCTTGGGGGTGACAGGATCTGCTCAGCCCCAGCATTTT | CASSLGVTGSAQPQHF
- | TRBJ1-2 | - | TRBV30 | TGTGCCTGGACCCGGGACACCCTCGGTGATGGCTACACCTTC | CAWTRDTLGDGYTF
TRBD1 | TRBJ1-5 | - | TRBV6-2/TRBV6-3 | TGTGCCAGCAGACCCACAGGGGGCCCCGGTCAGCCCCAGCATTTT | CASRPTGGPGQPQHF
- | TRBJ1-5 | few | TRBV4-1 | TGCGCCAGCAGCCAAGGTCCGGGAGCTTGGAGCAATCAGCCCCAGCATTTT | CASSQGPGAWSNQPQHF
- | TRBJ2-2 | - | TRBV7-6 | TGTGCCAGCAGCAAGTCGACCAGGACCGGGGAGCTGTTTTTT | CASSKSTRTGELFF
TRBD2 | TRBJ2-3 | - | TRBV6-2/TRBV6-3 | TGTGCCAGCACCCACGCGGGGAGGGACACAGATACGCAGTATTTT | CASTHAGRDTDTQYF
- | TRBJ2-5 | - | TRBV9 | TGTGCCAGCAGCCGGGCTCCTCAAGAGACCCAGTACTTC | CASSRAPQETQYF
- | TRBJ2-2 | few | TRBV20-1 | TGCAGTGCTAGATCCGGGAACACCGGGGAGCTGTTTTTT | CSARSGNTGELFF
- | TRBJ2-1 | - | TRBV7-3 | TGTGCCAGCAGCTCAACGACAGGAAGGTACAATGAGCAGTTCTTC | CASSSTTGRYNEQFF
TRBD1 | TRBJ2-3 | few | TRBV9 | TGTGCCAGCAGCGATCCGGACAGGGGGTACACAGATACGCAGTATTTT | CASSDPDRGYTDTQYF
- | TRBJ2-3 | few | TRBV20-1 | TGCAGTGCTAGGTTACGCGCAGATACGCAGTATTTT | CSARLRADTQYF
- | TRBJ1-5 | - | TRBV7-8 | TGTGCCAGCAGCGAAAATACAGGGAGTAGACAGCCCCAGCATTTT | CASSENTGSRQPQHF
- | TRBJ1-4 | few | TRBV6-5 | TGTGCCAGCAGCCGAACAGGGTTTGGGGTTGAAAAACTGTTTTTT | CASSRTGFGVEKLFF
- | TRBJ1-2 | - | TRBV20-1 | TGCAGTGCTAGAGATCAGATCAGGAACTATGGCTACACCTTC | CSARDQIRNYGYTF
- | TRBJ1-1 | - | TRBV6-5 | TGTGCCAGCAGTTACTCGAGGCCTACGGGCACTGAAGCTTTCTTT | CASSYSRPTGTEAFF
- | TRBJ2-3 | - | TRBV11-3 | TGTGCCAGCAGCGGGGGGTTGGGGGATACGCAGTATTTT | CASSGGLGDTQYF
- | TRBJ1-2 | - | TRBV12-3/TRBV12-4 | TGTGCCAGCAGTTTTTCTACGGCATATGGCTACACCTTC | CASSFSTAYGYTF
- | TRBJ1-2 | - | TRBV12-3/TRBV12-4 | TGTGCCAGCAGTCCCGGAGGGTTTAACTATGGCTACACCTTC | CASSPGGFNYGYTF
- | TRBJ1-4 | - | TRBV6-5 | TGTGCCAGCAGTTACGCTGGCGAGGAAAAACTGTTTTTT | CASSYAGEEKLFF